Listed below are T cell receptor beta chains from one sample, sequenced in a study of cytomegalovirus exposure and HLA in healthy donors. Clones were sequenced by immunoSEQ multiplex PCR, and TCRdb holds only the in-frame ones, with some missing. In total, the table holds 75,000 to 95,000 clones. The specimen sequenced was PBMCs. The origin of the receptors is a girl aged 5-17 years in good health and CMV-seropositive. CDR3s include the opening cysteine and the closing phenylalanine or tryptophan. D genes are given only for firm matches. Part of the rows lack a size; the others show once, few, many or a class for expanded clones.

j_call: TRBJ2-7
clone_size: .
cdr3_length: 15
v_call: TRBV4-3
d_call: .
cdr3_aa: CASSQDLEGAYEQYF
cdr3_nt: TGCGCCAGCAGCCAAGATCTGGAGGGAGCCTACGAGCAGTACTTC

j_call: TRBJ2-1
clone_size: .
cdr3_length: 15
v_call: TRBV4-3
d_call: TRBD1
cdr3_aa: CASSRQLTGYNEQFF
cdr3_nt: TGCGCCAGCAGCCGACAACTGACAGGGTACAATGAGCAGTTCTTC

j_call: TRBJ2-3
clone_size: .
cdr3_length: 15
v_call: TRBV4-3
d_call: TRBD1
cdr3_aa: CASSQEDRGTDTQYF
cdr3_nt: TGCGCCAGCAGCCAAGAGGACAGGGGCACAGATACGCAGTATTTT

j_call: TRBJ2-7
clone_size: .
cdr3_length: 13
v_call: TRBV9
d_call: .
cdr3_aa: CASSVGQLYEQYF
cdr3_nt: TGTGCCAGCAGCGTAGGACAGCTCTACGAGCAGTACTTC

j_call: TRBJ1-3
clone_size: .
cdr3_length: 15
v_call: TRBV5-6
d_call: .
cdr3_aa: CASSLVGGSGNTIYF
cdr3_nt: TGTGCCAGCAGCTTGGTCGGCGGCTCTGGAAACACCATATATTTT

j_call: TRBJ1-1
clone_size: .
cdr3_length: 12
v_call: TRBV2
d_call: .
cdr3_aa: CASKPGRAEAFF
cdr3_nt: TGTGCCAGCAAACCGGGTCGGGCTGAAGCTTTCTTT

j_call: TRBJ2-1
clone_size: .
cdr3_length: 15
v_call: TRBV7-3
d_call: .
cdr3_aa: CASSITGGQGDEQFF
cdr3_nt: TGTGCCAGCAGCATAACGGGGGGTCAGGGGGATGAGCAGTTCTTC

j_call: TRBJ2-3
clone_size: .
cdr3_length: 20
v_call: TRBV18
d_call: .
cdr3_aa: CASSPQSSRYELTSTDTQYF
cdr3_nt: TGTGCCAGCTCACCACAGTCTAGCCGATATGAGCTAACTAGCACAGATACGCAGTATTTT

j_call: TRBJ2-1
clone_size: .
cdr3_length: 16
v_call: TRBV4-1
d_call: TRBD2
cdr3_aa: CASSQVDLVSGDEQFF
cdr3_nt: TGCGCCAGCAGCCAAGTCGATCTAGTGAGCGGGGATGAGCAGTTCTTC

j_call: TRBJ2-5
clone_size: .
cdr3_length: 14
v_call: TRBV30
d_call: .
cdr3_aa: CAWSHYGGVLAQYF
cdr3_nt: TGTGCCTGGAGTCACTACGGCGGTGTCTTGGCCCAGTACTTC

j_call: TRBJ1-6
clone_size: .
cdr3_length: 15
v_call: TRBV6-6
d_call: .
cdr3_aa: CASINSPGRVSPLHF
cdr3_nt: TGTGCCAGCATCAATTCTCCCGGGAGGGTTTCACCCCTCCACTTT

j_call: TRBJ1-6
clone_size: .
cdr3_length: 15
v_call: TRBV6-5
d_call: TRBD1
cdr3_aa: CASSKPGQGAGSLHF
cdr3_nt: TGTGCCAGCAGTAAGCCGGGACAGGGGGCCGGATCCCTCCACTTT

j_call: TRBJ1-6
clone_size: .
cdr3_length: 19
v_call: TRBV4-3
d_call: TRBD1
cdr3_aa: CASSLHGTAIPNLDSPLHF
cdr3_nt: TGCGCCAGCAGCTTGCACGGGACAGCGATACCGAATTTGGATTCACCCCTCCACTTT

j_call: TRBJ2-7
clone_size: .
cdr3_length: 16
v_call: TRBV7-2
d_call: .
cdr3_aa: CASSLVDSPAYYEQYF
cdr3_nt: TGTGCCAGCAGCTTAGTGGACAGTCCCGCTTACTACGAGCAGTACTTC

j_call: TRBJ1-5
clone_size: .
cdr3_length: 15
v_call: TRBV7-3
d_call: .
cdr3_aa: CASSLTGGRGQPQHF
cdr3_nt: TGTGCCAGCAGCTTAACAGGAGGGCGCGGTCAGCCCCAGCATTTT

j_call: TRBJ2-4
clone_size: .
cdr3_length: 13
v_call: TRBV6-1
d_call: TRBD1
cdr3_aa: CASRLTGQNIQYF
cdr3_nt: TGTGCCAGCAGGTTGACAGGGCAGAACATTCAGTACTTC

j_call: TRBJ1-2
clone_size: .
cdr3_length: 13
v_call: TRBV6-5
d_call: TRBD1
cdr3_aa: CASSRDSYYGYTF
cdr3_nt: TGTGCCAGCAGTCGGGACAGCTACTATGGCTACACCTTC

j_call: TRBJ1-1
clone_size: .
cdr3_length: 13
v_call: TRBV19
d_call: .
cdr3_aa: CASTDRMNTEAFF
cdr3_nt: TGTGCCAGTACAGACAGGATGAACACTGAAGCTTTCTTT

j_call: TRBJ2-1
clone_size: .
cdr3_length: 15
v_call: TRBV4-1
d_call: .
cdr3_aa: CASSQPASSYNEQFF
cdr3_nt: TGCGCCAGCAGCCAACCCGCGAGCTCCTACAATGAGCAGTTCTTC

j_call: TRBJ1-2
clone_size: .
cdr3_length: 15
v_call: TRBV5-6
d_call: TRBD1
cdr3_aa: CASSSTTQGYYGYTF
cdr3_nt: TGTGCCAGCAGCTCAACAACACAGGGGTACTATGGCTACACCTTC

j_call: TRBJ2-1
clone_size: .
cdr3_length: 16
v_call: TRBV9
d_call: .
cdr3_aa: CASSVAQGSSDNEQFF
cdr3_nt: TGTGCCAGCAGCGTTGCACAGGGTAGCTCCGACAATGAGCAGTTCTTC

j_call: TRBJ2-3
clone_size: .
cdr3_length: 15
v_call: TRBV4-2
d_call: .
cdr3_aa: CASSQDYSQDNTQYF
cdr3_nt: TGTGCCAGCAGCCAAGATTATTCCCAGGATAATACGCAGTATTTT

j_call: TRBJ2-1
clone_size: .
cdr3_length: 17
v_call: TRBV11-3
d_call: .
cdr3_aa: CASSPLTRWSGESEQFF
cdr3_nt: TGTGCCAGCAGCCCCCTCACGAGGTGGTCAGGGGAATCGGAGCAGTTCTTC

j_call: TRBJ2-1
clone_size: .
cdr3_length: 14
v_call: TRBV7-9
d_call: TRBD1
cdr3_aa: CASSSWRTGYEQFF
cdr3_nt: TGTGCCAGCAGCTCATGGAGGACAGGCTATGAGCAGTTCTTC

j_call: TRBJ1-1
clone_size: .
cdr3_length: 15
v_call: TRBV18
d_call: .
cdr3_aa: CASSPAGNAYTEAFF
cdr3_nt: TGTGCCAGCTCACCGGCAGGGAACGCGTACACTGAAGCTTTCTTT

j_call: TRBJ2-5
clone_size: .
cdr3_length: 16
v_call: TRBV6-5
d_call: TRBD2
cdr3_aa: CASSYTQRGGGETQYF
cdr3_nt: TGTGCCAGCAGTTACACACAGCGGGGGGGCGGGGAGACCCAGTACTTC

j_call: TRBJ1-3
clone_size: .
cdr3_length: 14
v_call: TRBV4-1
d_call: .
cdr3_aa: CASSQRGGGNTIYF
cdr3_nt: TGCGCCAGCAGCCAACGGGGAGGTGGAAACACCATATATTTT

j_call: TRBJ1-6
clone_size: .
cdr3_length: 17
v_call: TRBV5-4
d_call: .
cdr3_aa: CASSSPGPSGYNSPLHF
cdr3_nt: TGTGCCAGCAGCTCTCCGGGGCCCAGCGGGTATAATTCACCCCTCCACTTT

j_call: TRBJ1-2
clone_size: .
cdr3_length: 12
v_call: TRBV15
d_call: .
cdr3_aa: CATSRYRDGYTF
cdr3_nt: TGTGCCACCAGCCGCTACAGGGACGGCTACACCTTC

j_call: TRBJ2-5
clone_size: .
cdr3_length: 16
v_call: TRBV19
d_call: TRBD2
cdr3_aa: CASSISTSGGQETQYF
cdr3_nt: TGTGCCAGTAGTATCTCGACTAGCGGGGGCCAAGAGACCCAGTACTTC

j_call: TRBJ2-7
clone_size: .
cdr3_length: 13
v_call: TRBV19
d_call: .
cdr3_aa: CASSSESSYEQYF
cdr3_nt: TGTGCCAGTAGTTCCGAGAGCTCCTACGAGCAGTACTTC

j_call: TRBJ1-6
clone_size: .
cdr3_length: 16
v_call: TRBV18
d_call: TRBD1
cdr3_aa: CASSPQTGAGNSPLHF
cdr3_nt: TGTGCCAGCTCACCCCAGACAGGGGCGGGCAATTCACCCCTCCACTTT

j_call: TRBJ2-1
clone_size: medium-sized
cdr3_length: 15
v_call: TRBV4-2
d_call: TRBD1
cdr3_aa: CASSQDRTGVDEQFF
cdr3_nt: TGTGCCAGCAGCCAAGATCGCACAGGGGTGGATGAGCAGTTCTTC

j_call: TRBJ2-1
clone_size: .
cdr3_length: 16
v_call: TRBV18
d_call: TRBD2
cdr3_aa: CASSPPLTGGRSEQFF
cdr3_nt: TGTGCCAGCTCACCACCGCTAACGGGGGGGCGAAGTGAGCAGTTCTTC

j_call: TRBJ1-2
clone_size: .
cdr3_length: 15
v_call: TRBV6-5
d_call: TRBD1
cdr3_aa: CASSSRDSGHYGYTF
cdr3_nt: TGTGCCAGCAGTTCCCGGGACAGCGGCCACTATGGCTACACCTTC

j_call: TRBJ2-5
clone_size: .
cdr3_length: 15
v_call: TRBV27
d_call: .
cdr3_aa: CASSLTGGAQETQYF
cdr3_nt: TGTGCCAGCAGTCTCACTGGGGGGGCCCAAGAGACCCAGTACTTC

j_call: TRBJ1-1
clone_size: .
cdr3_length: 16
v_call: TRBV4-1
d_call: TRBD1
cdr3_aa: CASSQGQGKGDTEAFF
cdr3_nt: TGCGCCAGCAGCCAAGGACAGGGTAAGGGAGACACTGAAGCTTTCTTT

j_call: TRBJ2-6
clone_size: .
cdr3_length: 16
v_call: TRBV25-1
d_call: TRBD1
cdr3_aa: CASRGQGMSGANVLTF
cdr3_nt: TGTGCCAGCAGGGGACAGGGGATGTCTGGGGCCAACGTCCTGACTTTC

j_call: TRBJ1-2
clone_size: .
cdr3_length: 11
v_call: TRBV28
d_call: .
cdr3_aa: CASSFDRDYTF
cdr3_nt: TGTGCCAGCAGTTTCGACAGAGACTACACCTTC

j_call: TRBJ1-2
clone_size: .
cdr3_length: 14
v_call: TRBV6-5
d_call: .
cdr3_aa: CASSRDTVNYGYTF
cdr3_nt: TGTGCCAGCAGCCGGGACACCGTTAACTATGGCTACACCTTC

j_call: TRBJ2-7
clone_size: .
cdr3_length: 16
v_call: TRBV12-5
d_call: TRBD2
cdr3_aa: CASGLPGTTSSYEQYF
cdr3_nt: TGTGCTAGTGGTCTACCGGGGACTACGAGCTCCTACGAGCAGTACTTC

j_call: TRBJ1-1
clone_size: .
cdr3_length: 14
v_call: TRBV19
d_call: TRBD1
cdr3_aa: CASKGQGPNTEAFF
cdr3_nt: TGTGCCAGTAAGGGACAGGGACCTAACACTGAAGCTTTCTTT

j_call: TRBJ2-3
clone_size: .
cdr3_length: 16
v_call: TRBV9
d_call: TRBD2
cdr3_aa: CASSVEAGGPTDTQYF
cdr3_nt: TGTGCCAGCAGCGTAGAGGCGGGGGGCCCCACAGATACGCAGTATTTT

j_call: TRBJ1-2
clone_size: .
cdr3_length: 14
v_call: TRBV7-6
d_call: .
cdr3_aa: CASSLAQGGYGYTF
cdr3_nt: TGTGCCAGCAGCTTAGCGCAAGGGGGCTATGGCTACACCTTC

j_call: TRBJ1-1
clone_size: .
cdr3_length: 14
v_call: TRBV30
d_call: .
cdr3_aa: CAWSVLSQNTEAFF
cdr3_nt: TGTGCCTGGAGTGTACTATCCCAGAACACTGAAGCTTTCTTT

j_call: TRBJ1-2
clone_size: .
cdr3_length: 13
v_call: TRBV27
d_call: .
cdr3_aa: CASSSRGLYGYTF
cdr3_nt: TGTGCCAGCAGTTCTAGAGGACTCTATGGCTACACCTTC

j_call: TRBJ1-1
clone_size: .
cdr3_length: 14
v_call: TRBV7-9
d_call: TRBD1
cdr3_aa: CASSPGSGGTEAFF
cdr3_nt: TGTGCCAGCAGCCCGGGTTCAGGGGGCACTGAAGCTTTCTTT

j_call: TRBJ1-5
clone_size: .
cdr3_length: 15
v_call: TRBV30
d_call: .
cdr3_aa: CAGSAPGRELRPQHF
cdr3_nt: TGTGCCGGGAGTGCCCCGGGCAGGGAACTACGGCCCCAGCATTTT

j_call: TRBJ1-1
clone_size: .
cdr3_length: 16
v_call: TRBV6-5
d_call: TRBD1
cdr3_aa: CASSYTGQGPNTEAFF
cdr3_nt: TGTGCCAGCAGTTACACCGGACAGGGACCGAACACTGAAGCTTTCTTT

j_call: TRBJ1-1
clone_size: .
cdr3_length: 16
v_call: TRBV27
d_call: TRBD1
cdr3_aa: CASSWLGTGGNTEAFF
cdr3_nt: TGTGCCAGCAGTTGGCTTGGGACAGGGGGGAACACTGAAGCTTTCTTT

j_call: TRBJ2-7
clone_size: .
cdr3_length: 14
v_call: TRBV7-6
d_call: TRBD1
cdr3_aa: CASSLGQGAYEQYF
cdr3_nt: TGTGCCAGCAGCTTGGGACAGGGAGCCTACGAGCAGTACTTC

j_call: TRBJ1-2
clone_size: .
cdr3_length: 16
v_call: TRBV10-2
d_call: .
cdr3_aa: CASSEFVSPRTYGYTF
cdr3_nt: TGCGCCAGCAGTGAATTTGTCAGTCCCAGGACTTATGGCTACACCTTC

j_call: TRBJ1-4
clone_size: .
cdr3_length: 15
v_call: TRBV6-5
d_call: .
cdr3_aa: CASSYWSGVNEKLFF
cdr3_nt: TGTGCCAGCAGTTACTGGTCGGGGGTTAATGAAAAACTGTTTTTT

j_call: TRBJ2-5
clone_size: .
cdr3_length: 12
v_call: TRBV29-1
d_call: .
cdr3_aa: CSVSGFQETQYF
cdr3_nt: TGCAGCGTTTCAGGGTTCCAAGAGACCCAGTACTTC

j_call: TRBJ1-2
clone_size: .
cdr3_length: 13
v_call: TRBV5-4
d_call: .
cdr3_aa: CASSSRENYGYTF
cdr3_nt: TGTGCCAGCAGCTCTCGGGAAAACTATGGCTACACCTTC

j_call: TRBJ2-5
clone_size: .
cdr3_length: 14
v_call: TRBV7-9
d_call: TRBD1
cdr3_aa: CASSFPGGRETQYF
cdr3_nt: TGTGCCAGCAGCTTTCCAGGGGGAAGGGAGACCCAGTACTTC

j_call: TRBJ2-3
clone_size: .
cdr3_length: 16
v_call: TRBV15
d_call: TRBD2
cdr3_aa: CATSLQLGGAGDTQYF
cdr3_nt: TGTGCCACCAGCCTACAGCTCGGGGGGGCGGGAGATACGCAGTATTTT

j_call: TRBJ2-7
clone_size: .
cdr3_length: 15
v_call: TRBV7-2
d_call: .
cdr3_aa: CASSLGPGVSYEQYF
cdr3_nt: TGTGCCAGCAGCTTAGGGCCCGGGGTGAGCTACGAGCAGTACTTC